What follows are 32 T cell receptor beta chains derived from one specimen sequenced in a study of blood T cell repertoires in COVID-19. Assay: immunoSEQ multiplex PCR; the TCRdb copy retains only in-frame clones and omits some. The sample carries roughly 110,000 clones, about 64% recorded once. Sample: peripheral blood. The receptors derive from a human donor with acute or convalescent COVID-19. The donor label of this sample is uncertain.

This clone was picked up many times. This rearrangement joins TRBV7-9 to TRBJ2-7; TRBD1 matches at 10 bases. Unmatched junction bases numbered 4, after V lost 1 base and J lost 7 bases. The CDR3 consists of 14 residues. Germline V lookup: CDR1 SEHNR, CDR2 FQNEAQ (reference sequence). The CDR3 sequence is CASSLGQGAQEQYV. CDR3 in DNA: TGTGCCAGCAGCTTAGGACAGGGGGCGCAGGAGCAGTACGTC.

This rearrangement joins TRBV4-1 to TRBJ1-4; 7 bases are a match to TRBD1. The CDR3 consists of 15 residues. From germline, CDR1 is MGHRA and CDR2 YSYEKL. With 4 bases clipped from V and 5 bases from J, the junction kept 7 bases outside the gene matches. CDR3 in DNA: TGCGCCAGCAGCCGAGGACAGGCGGAAAATGAAAAACTGTTTTTT. Translated, it gives CASSRGQAENEKLFF.

The chain links TRBV2 to TRBJ1-4; D gene uncertain. The CDR3 runs 13 residues. The V end was cut by 3 bases, the J end by 8 bases, with 10 bases between. Germline loops: CDR1 SNHLY, CDR2 FYNNEI. The CDR3, as DNA: TGTGCCAGCAGTGAGGCAGAGGAGGAAAAACTGTTTTTT. Its protein product is CASSEAEEEKLFF.

This chain connects TRBV4-1 to TRBJ2-5, with 8 bases fitting TRBD1. Looked up from germline, CDR1 is MGHRA and CDR2 is YSYEKL. V was pared by 4 bases and J by 4 bases, with 5 bases of the junction left unmatched. CDR3 size: 14 residues. CDR3 nucleotides: TGCGCCAGCAGCCGGGCCACAGGGGGAGAGACCCAGTACTTC. Its translation is CASSRATGGETQYF.

This clone came up a few times. This chain connects TRBV5-5 to TRBJ1-2, with 8 positions matching TRBD1. Germline CDR1 and CDR2: SGHKS and YYEKEE (reference sequence). The length of the CDR3 is 14 residues. The J segment lost 2 bases and the V segment lost 4 bases, leaving 4 bases of the junction unmatched. The CDR3 loop reads CASSEGQGNYGYTF. The CDR3 bases are TGTGCCAGCAGCGAAGGACAGGGAAACTATGGCTACACCTTC.

At least ten counts were recorded for this clone. The V gene is TRBV4-1, the J gene TRBJ1-3; D unclear. Germline assignment: CDR1 MGHRA and CDR2 YSYEKL. This CDR3 contains 15 residues. The ends were cut back, 1 base at V and 2 bases at J, with 9 bases in the middle. CDR3 DNA: TGCGCCAGCAGCCAAGTTCTCCAGGCTGGAAACACCATATATTTT. Translating gives CASSQVLQAGNTIYF.

The gene calls are TRBV24-1 and TRBJ1-4; 7 bases match TRBD1. Germline V gene sequence: CDR1 KGHDR, CDR2 SFDVKD. CDR3 length: 14 amino acids. The ends lost 2 bases at V and 5 bases at J; junction bases unmatched: 1. The CDR3 protein is CATSDSGGNEKLFF. CDR3 sequence (DNA): TGTGCCACCAGTGATTCAGGGGGGAATGAAAAACTGTTTTTT.

This clone is labeled as medium-sized. The chain has TRBV7-9 and TRBJ2-7; the match to TRBD2 covers 15 bases. Germline lookup yields CDR1 SEHNR and CDR2 FQNEAQ (reference sequence). Trimming removed 0 bases from V and 1 base from J; junction bases left unmatched: 4. The CDR3 is made up of 18 amino acids. The CDR3 region has the DNA TGTGCCAGCAGCTTAGCTGGGACTAGCGGGGGGTTGTCCTACGAGCAGTACTTC. Translation: CASSLAGTSGGLSYEQYF.

The chain links TRBV29-1 to TRBJ2-5, with D uncertain. CDR3 length: 14 amino acids. V was clipped by 4 bases and J by 0 bases, with 12 bases between them. Germline V gene data show CDR1 as SQVTM and CDR2 as ANQGSEA. This CDR3 reads CSVGKESYQETQYF. The CDR3 DNA is TGCAGCGTTGGCAAGGAGAGCTACCAAGAGACCCAGTACTTC.

This chain links TRBV14 with TRBJ1-4; TRBD1 matches 9 bases. Germline loops: CDR1 SGHDN, CDR2 FVKESK. The CDR3 extends over 15 amino acids. The V gene end was trimmed by 3 bases and the J gene end by 4 bases; junction bases not matched to a gene: 3. DNA of the CDR3: TGTGCCAGCAGCCAGGGGACAGGGAATAATGAAAAACTGTTTTTT. This encodes CASSQGTGNNEKLFF.

J is TRBJ2-7 and V is TRBV7-4, with 8 positions matching TRBD2. The V and J ends lost 5 bases and 4 bases, in that order; junction bases with no gene match: 10. Germline V lookup: CDR1 SGHVT, CDR2 SQSDAQ. This CDR3 spans 15 amino acids. The CDR3, as DNA: TGTGCCAGCAGCCTACCCCAGCGGGGGCTTTACGAGCAGTACGTC. Translated: CASSLPQRGLYEQYV.

This chain joins TRBV29-1 and TRBJ2-5; D unresolved. V gave up 4 bases and J gave up 2 bases, with 8 bases separating them. Per the germline V gene, CDR1 is SQVTM and CDR2 is ANQGSEA. CDR3 length: 12 amino acids. This CDR3 reads CSVGFKQETQYF. The CDR3 nucleotides are TGCAGCGTTGGTTTCAAACAAGAGACCCAGTACTTC.

The chain combines TRBV18 with TRBJ2-1; TRBD1 is a possible D gene (6 bases). CDR1 is KGHSH, CDR2 LQKENI, per germline. The CDR3 covers 15 residues. Trimming shortened V by 3 bases and J by 0 bases, and 9 bases separated the two germline ends. Here the CDR3 reads CASSPGTTSYNEQFF. The CDR3 DNA reads as TGTGCCAGCTCACCCGGGACAACCTCCTACAATGAGCAGTTCTTC.

In this sample, this clone turned up a few times. V and J are TRBV19 and TRBJ2-7; possible D gene TRBD1, 6 bases. V was cut by 5 bases and J by 0 bases, with 14 bases left in between. This CDR3 comprises 15 residues. Per the germline V gene, CDR1 is LNHDA and CDR2 is SQIVND (reference sequence). Here the CDR3 DNA reads TGTGCCAGTAGTTATGACAGGTCAAGCTCCTACGAGCAGTACTTC. This sequence encodes CASSYDRSSSYEQYF.

This clone was seen more than once but under ten times. The gene calls are TRBV29-1 and TRBJ2-3, with 7 bases identical to TRBD1. V trimming: 4 bases; J trimming: 4 bases; junction bases outside the gene matches: 17. Looked up from germline, CDR1 is SQVTM and CDR2 is ANQGSEA. The CDR3 is 17 amino acids. The CDR3 region is CSVVSDRAPVHADTQYF. The CDR3 nucleotides are TGCAGCGTTGTAAGTGACAGGGCGCCAGTTCACGCAGATACGCAGTATTTT.

V gene TRBV13 combines with J gene TRBJ2-3; 10 bases align to TRBD1. The germline gives CDR1 PRHDT, CDR2 FYEKMQ (reference sequence). CDR3 length: 16 amino acids. The V segment lost 5 bases and the J segment 4 bases; nucleotides outside the gene matches: 9. The CDR3 protein is CASSLRDRGRPDTQYF. The CDR3 DNA sequence: TGTGCCAGCAGCCTTCGAGACAGGGGGCGACCAGATACGCAGTATTTT. The complete variable domain, with remaining parts taken from reference TRBV13 and TRBJ2-3, reads AAGVIQSPRHLIKEKRETATLKCYPIPRHDTVYWYQQGPGQDPQFLISFYEKMQSDKGSIPDRFSAQQFSDYHSELNMSSLELGDSALYFCASSLRDRGRPDTQYFGPGTRLTVL.

This chain joins TRBV6-1 and TRBJ2-3; 10 bases match TRBD2. CDR1 MNHNS and CDR2 SASEGT come from the germline V gene. The CDR3 loop spans 13 amino acids. The V gene end was trimmed by 2 bases and the J gene end by 9 bases; junction bases not matched to a gene: 2. The CDR3 sequence is CASSESGGVTQYF. The CDR3 region has the DNA TGTGCCAGCAGTGAAAGCGGGGGGGTAACGCAGTATTTT.

This clone has more than one count but fewer than ten. The chain carries TRBV18 and TRBJ2-2; 9 bases fit TRBD2. After removal of 6 bases from V and 3 bases from J, the junction contained 5 bases not matched to a gene. The CDR3 has 15 residues. Per the germline V gene, CDR1 is KGHSH and CDR2 is LQKENI. CDR3 loop: CASSRTSVDTGELFF. For the CDR3, the DNA is TGTGCCAGCTCCAGGACTAGCGTTGACACCGGGGAGCTGTTTTTT.

The genes are TRBV14 and TRBJ1-1; 8 nucleotides align to TRBD1. V lost 2 bases and J lost 2; bases outside the gene matches: 10. Germline CDR1 is SGHDN and CDR2 is FVKESK. This CDR3 spans 17 amino acids. The DNA for the CDR3 is TGTGCCAGCAGCCAACAGTGGGCAGGGGGCGTAAACACTGAAGCTTTCTTT. It codes for CASSQQWAGGVNTEAFF. Filled out from reference TRBV14 and TRBJ1-1, the complete variable domain reads EAGVTQFPSHSVIEKGQTVTLRCDPISGHDNLYWYRRVMGKEIKFLLHFVKESKQDESGMPNNRFLAERTGGTYSTLKVQPAELEDSGVYFCASSQQWAGGVNTEAFFGQGTRLTVV.

This clone was found a few times. The chain carries TRBV10-3 and TRBJ1-4; 8 bases are a match to TRBD1. The germline V gene encodes CDR1 ENHRY and CDR2 SYGVKD. The CDR3 is 15 residues long. After removal of 6 bases from V and 3 bases from J, the junction contained 6 bases not matched to a gene. The CDR3: CAIRGGQAPNEKLFF. The CDR3 DNA reads as TGTGCCATCAGGGGGGGACAGGCCCCTAATGAAAAACTGTTTTTT.

In this sample, this clone turned up a few times. The rearrangement links TRBV4-2 to TRBJ2-7; tentative D call: TRBD1 (5 bases). CDR3 length equals 15 residues. V lost 0 bases to trimming and J lost 6 bases, with 15 bases between them. Germline assignment: CDR1 LGHNA and CDR2 YNFKEQ. In nucleotides, the CDR3 is TGTGCCAGCAGCCAAGAGGTGGCAGGGCGGACCGAGCAGTACTTC. Residues: CASSQEVAGRTEQYF.

The chain joins TRBV27 to TRBJ1-1; 8 positions agree with TRBD1. Germline CDR1 and CDR2: MNHEY and SMNVEV (reference sequence). The CDR3 length is 15 residues. V shed 5 bases, J shed 3 bases, and the junction held 8 bases outside the gene matches. DNA for the CDR3: TGTGCCAGCAGTCAGACAGGGGAGGGGTACACTGAAGCTTTCTTT. This codes for CASSQTGEGYTEAFF.

The chain joins TRBV19 to TRBJ1-1; TRBD1 matches at 7 bases. The J segment lost 6 bases and the V segment lost 5 bases, leaving 9 bases of the junction unmatched. CDR3 length: 14 amino acids. CDR1 and CDR2 from the germline V gene are LNHDA and SQIVND (reference sequence). The chain's CDR3 is CASSARQGFAEAFF. For the CDR3, the DNA is TGTGCCAGTAGTGCAAGACAGGGATTTGCTGAAGCTTTCTTT.

The V and J genes are TRBV3-1 (or the pseudogene TRBV3-2) and TRBJ1-2, with D possibly matching TRBD1 (6 bases). With 4 bases removed from V and 2 bases from J, the gap between germline ends came to 8 bases. CDR3 size: 13 residues. From germline, CDR1 is LGHDT and CDR2 YNNKEL (reference sequence). The CDR3 DNA is TGTGCCAGCAGCCGGACAGCAAACTATGGCTACACCTTC. Encoded protein: CASSRTANYGYTF.

The chain carries TRBV2 and TRBJ1-4; perhaps TRBD1 as D (6 bases). Germline lookup yields CDR1 SNHLY and CDR2 FYNNEI. Trimming removed 5 bases from V and 8 bases from J, with 18 bases in between. The CDR3 consists of 15 residues. Here the CDR3 DNA reads TGTGCCAGCAGTCCTCACAGGGAGGGTGGGGAAAAACTGTTTTTT. Translating gives CASSPHREGGEKLFF.

This sequence joins TRBV19 and TRBJ1-6; no clear D gene. The V end lost 7 bases, the J end lost 4 bases, and 11 bases lay between the germline ends. The CDR3 spans 14 residues. Germline V gene sequence: CDR1 LNHDA, CDR2 SQIVND (reference sequence). The CDR3 nucleotides read TGTGCCAGTACAACGGCAGGTTATAATTCACCCCTCCACTTT. Protein: CASTTAGYNSPLHF.

The chain couples TRBV2 to TRBJ2-4; the match to TRBD2 covers 12 bases. The trim removed 6 bases at V and 7 bases at J, leaving 7 bases unmatched. The CDR3 contains 15 residues. The germline CDR1 and CDR2 sequences are SNHLY and FYNNEI. This CDR3 reads CASRPTSGGSNIQYF. The DNA of the CDR3 is TGTGCCAGCAGACCGACTAGCGGGGGTTCGAACATTCAGTACTTC.

The chain employs TRBV9 and TRBJ1-5; 8 bases are shared with TRBD1. The CDR3 extends over 14 amino acids. Trimming removed 3 bases from V and 4 bases from J; junction bases left unmatched: 3. Germline V gives CDR1 SGDLS, CDR2 YYNGEE. As DNA, the CDR3 is TGTGCCAGCAGCGCGACAGGGGCGAATCAGCCCCAGCATTTT. Protein product: CASSATGANQPQHF.

The chain employs TRBV6-1 and TRBJ1-2; TRBD1 might be the D (5 bases). Between the trimmed V and J ends, which lost 2 bases and 4 bases, there was a span of 14 bases. CDR3 length: 15 residues. Germline assignment: CDR1 MNHNS and CDR2 SASEGT. DNA for the CDR3: TGTGCCAGCAGTGAAAGTACCGGGGGTCCCTATGGCTACACCTTC. Translated, it gives CASSESTGGPYGYTF.

This chain uses TRBV7-3 with TRBJ2-3; 8 bases map to TRBD2. V trimming: 5 bases; J trimming: 10 bases; junction bases outside the gene matches: 5. Germline assignment: CDR1 SGHTA and CDR2 FQGTGA. CDR3 length: 12 amino acids. The CDR3 DNA reads as TGTGCCAGCAGCCAAGCGCGGGGGGCGCAGTATTTT. Its translation: CASSQARGAQYF.

This chain connects TRBV7-9 to TRBJ2-7; a possible D gene is TRBD1 (6 bases). CDR3 length: 12 amino acids. Germline V gives CDR1 SEHNR, CDR2 FQNEAQ (reference sequence). The V end was cut by 2 bases, the J end by 5 bases, with 7 bases between. The DNA of the CDR3 is TGTGCCAGCAGCTTATCAGGGGACGAGCAGTACGTC. Translated, it gives CASSLSGDEQYV.

At least ten counts were recorded for this clone. The J gene is TRBJ2-3, the V gene TRBV19; tentative D call: TRBD2 (5 bases). The CDR3 contains 15 residues. The ends were cut back, 1 base at V and 1 base at J, with 9 bases in the middle. Germline CDR1 LNHDA, CDR2 SQIVND (reference sequence). The CDR3 here is CASSIVSGRTDTQYF. CDR3 in DNA: TGTGCCAGTAGTATAGTCAGCGGTCGCACAGATACGCAGTATTTT.